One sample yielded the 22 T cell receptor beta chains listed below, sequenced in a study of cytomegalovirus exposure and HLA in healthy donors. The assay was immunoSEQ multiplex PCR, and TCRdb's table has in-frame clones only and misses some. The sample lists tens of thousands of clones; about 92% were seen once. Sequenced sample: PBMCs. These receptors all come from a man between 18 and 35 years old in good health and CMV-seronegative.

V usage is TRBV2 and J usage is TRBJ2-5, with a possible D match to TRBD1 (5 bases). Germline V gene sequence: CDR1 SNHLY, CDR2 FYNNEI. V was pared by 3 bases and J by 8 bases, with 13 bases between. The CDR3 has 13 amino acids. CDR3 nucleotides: TGTGCCAGCAGTGAGTTAACAGGCCTTACCCAGTACTTC. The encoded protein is CASSELTGLTQYF.

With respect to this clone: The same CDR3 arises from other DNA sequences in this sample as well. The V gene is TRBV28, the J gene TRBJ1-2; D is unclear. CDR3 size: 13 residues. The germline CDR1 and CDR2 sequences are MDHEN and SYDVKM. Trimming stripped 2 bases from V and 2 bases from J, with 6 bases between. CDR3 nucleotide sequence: TGTGCCAGCAGTTTAGGCCAAAACTATGGCTACACCTTC. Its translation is CASSLGQNYGYTF.

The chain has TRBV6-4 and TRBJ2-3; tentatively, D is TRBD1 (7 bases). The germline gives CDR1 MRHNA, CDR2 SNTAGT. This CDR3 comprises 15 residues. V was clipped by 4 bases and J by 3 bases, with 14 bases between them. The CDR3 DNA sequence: TGTGCCAGCAGTGTCGGGCAGGGGGGAACAGATACGCAGTATTTT. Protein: CASSVGQGGTDTQYF.

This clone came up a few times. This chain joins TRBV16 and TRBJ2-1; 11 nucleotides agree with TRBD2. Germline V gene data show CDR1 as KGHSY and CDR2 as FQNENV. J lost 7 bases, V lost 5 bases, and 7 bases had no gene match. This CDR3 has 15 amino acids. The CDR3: CASSATSGSMNEQFF. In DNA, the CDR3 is TGTGCCAGCAGCGCAACTAGCGGGAGTATGAATGAGCAGTTCTTC.

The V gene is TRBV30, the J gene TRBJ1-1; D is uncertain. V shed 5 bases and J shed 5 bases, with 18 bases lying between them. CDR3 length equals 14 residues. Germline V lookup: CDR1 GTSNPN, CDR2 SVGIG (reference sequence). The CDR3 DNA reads TGTGCCTGGCTCCATAATTCAAATCGGACTGAAGCTTTCTTT. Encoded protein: CAWLHNSNRTEAFF.

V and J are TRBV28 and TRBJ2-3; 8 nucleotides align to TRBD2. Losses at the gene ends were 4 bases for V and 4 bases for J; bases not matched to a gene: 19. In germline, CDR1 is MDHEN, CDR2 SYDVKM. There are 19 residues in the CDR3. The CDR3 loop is CASSSYSGINPGQADTQYF. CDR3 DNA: TGTGCCAGCAGTTCCTATAGCGGGATAAATCCCGGTCAAGCAGATACGCAGTATTTT.

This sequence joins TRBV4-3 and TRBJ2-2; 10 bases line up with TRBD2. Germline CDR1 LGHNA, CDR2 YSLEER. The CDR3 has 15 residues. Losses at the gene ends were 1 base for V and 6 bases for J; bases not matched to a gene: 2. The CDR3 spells CASSQALAGAGELFF. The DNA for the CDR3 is TGCGCCAGCAGCCAAGCGCTAGCGGGAGCCGGGGAGCTGTTTTTT.

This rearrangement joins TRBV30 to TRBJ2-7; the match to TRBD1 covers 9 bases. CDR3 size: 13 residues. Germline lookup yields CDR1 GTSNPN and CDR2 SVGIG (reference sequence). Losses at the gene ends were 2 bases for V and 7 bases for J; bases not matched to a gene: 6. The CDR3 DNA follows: TGTGCCTGGAGTCTCCAGGACAGGGGAGAGCAGTACTTC. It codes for CAWSLQDRGEQYF.

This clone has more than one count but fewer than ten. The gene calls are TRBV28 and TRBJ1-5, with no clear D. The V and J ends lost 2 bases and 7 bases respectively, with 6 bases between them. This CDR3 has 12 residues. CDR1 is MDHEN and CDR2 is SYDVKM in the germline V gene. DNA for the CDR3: TGTGCCAGCAGTTTAGGGCCCCAGCCCCAGCATTTT. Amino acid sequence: CASSLGPQPQHF.

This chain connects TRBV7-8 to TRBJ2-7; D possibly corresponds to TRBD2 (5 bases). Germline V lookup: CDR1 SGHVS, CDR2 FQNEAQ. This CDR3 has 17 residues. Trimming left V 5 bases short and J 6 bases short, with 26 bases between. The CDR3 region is CASSGGGGSGNVAEQYF. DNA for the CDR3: TGTGCCAGCAGCGGAGGAGGTGGGTCCGGGAATGTGGCCGAGCAGTACTTC.

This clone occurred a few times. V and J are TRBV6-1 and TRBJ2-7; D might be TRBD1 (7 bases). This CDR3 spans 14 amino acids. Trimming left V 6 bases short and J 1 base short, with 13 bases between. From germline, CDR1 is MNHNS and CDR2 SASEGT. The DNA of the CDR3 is TGTGCCAGCAGGGAGACAGGGAGGTCCTACGAGCAGTACTTC. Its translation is CASRETGRSYEQYF.

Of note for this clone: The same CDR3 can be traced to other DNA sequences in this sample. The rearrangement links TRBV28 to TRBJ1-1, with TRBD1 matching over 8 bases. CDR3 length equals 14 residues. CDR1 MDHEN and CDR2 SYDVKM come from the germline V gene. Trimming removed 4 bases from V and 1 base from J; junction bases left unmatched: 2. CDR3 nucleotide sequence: TGTGCCAGCAGTTCCGGACAGGGGAACACTGAAGCTTTCTTT. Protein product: CASSSGQGNTEAFF.

The CDR3 bases are TGTGCCAGTATGGAAGCGTGGAGCTCCTACAATGAGCAGTTCTTC. It specifies CASMEAWSSYNEQFF. The chain is built from TRBV19 and TRBJ2-1; D not certain. The CDR3 totals 15 residues. Deletions cut 7 bases from V and 0 bases from J, with 13 bases between. Germline V gene data show CDR1 as LNHDA and CDR2 as SQIVND (reference sequence).

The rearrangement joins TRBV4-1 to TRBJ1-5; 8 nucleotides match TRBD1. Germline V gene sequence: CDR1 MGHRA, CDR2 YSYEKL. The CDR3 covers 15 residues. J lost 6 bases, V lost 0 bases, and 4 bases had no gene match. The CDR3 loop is CASSQETGGGQPQHF. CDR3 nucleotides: TGCGCCAGCAGCCAAGAAACAGGGGGGGGTCAGCCCCAGCATTTT.

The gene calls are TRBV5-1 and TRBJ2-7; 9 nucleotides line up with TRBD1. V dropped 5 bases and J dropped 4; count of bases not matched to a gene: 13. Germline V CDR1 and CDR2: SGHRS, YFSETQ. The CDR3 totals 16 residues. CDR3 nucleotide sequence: TGCGCCAGCAGGTACCACCCGGGACAGGGACCTTACGAGCAGTACTTC. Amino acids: CASRYHPGQGPYEQYF.

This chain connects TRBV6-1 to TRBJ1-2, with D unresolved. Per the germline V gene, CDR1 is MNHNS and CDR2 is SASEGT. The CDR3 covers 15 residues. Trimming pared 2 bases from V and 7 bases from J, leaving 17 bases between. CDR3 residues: CASSERTEGSSGYTF. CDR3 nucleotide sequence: TGTGCCAGCAGTGAAAGGACGGAAGGGAGCTCTGGCTACACCTTC.

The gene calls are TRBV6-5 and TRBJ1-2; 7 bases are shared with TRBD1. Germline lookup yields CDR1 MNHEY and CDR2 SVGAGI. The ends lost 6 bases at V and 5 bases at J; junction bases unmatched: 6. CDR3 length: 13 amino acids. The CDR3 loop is CASRGTESYGYTF. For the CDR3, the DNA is TGTGCCAGCAGAGGGACAGAGTCGTATGGCTACACCTTC.

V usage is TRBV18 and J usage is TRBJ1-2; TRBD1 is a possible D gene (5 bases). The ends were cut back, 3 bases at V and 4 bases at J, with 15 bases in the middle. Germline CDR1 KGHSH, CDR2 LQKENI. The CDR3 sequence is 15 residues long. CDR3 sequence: CASSPARGDGYGYTF. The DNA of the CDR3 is TGTGCCAGCTCACCCGCCCGGGGGGACGGCTATGGCTACACCTTC.

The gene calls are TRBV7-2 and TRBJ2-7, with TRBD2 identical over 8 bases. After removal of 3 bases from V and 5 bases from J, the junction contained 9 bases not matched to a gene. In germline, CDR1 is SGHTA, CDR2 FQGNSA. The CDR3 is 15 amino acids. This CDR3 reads CASSLFREGGDEQYF. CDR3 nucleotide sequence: TGTGCCAGCAGCTTGTTTCGGGAGGGCGGGGACGAGCAGTACTTC. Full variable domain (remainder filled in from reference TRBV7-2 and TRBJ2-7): GAGVSQSPSNKVTEKGKDVELRCDPISGHTALYWYRQSLGQGLEFLIYFQGNSAPDKSGLPSDRFSAERTGGSVSTLTIQRTQQEDSAVYLCASSLFREGGDEQYFGPGTRLTVT.

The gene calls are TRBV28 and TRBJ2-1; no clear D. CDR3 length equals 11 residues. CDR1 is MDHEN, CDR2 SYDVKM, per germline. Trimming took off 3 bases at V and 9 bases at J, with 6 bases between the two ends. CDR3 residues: CASSLISEQFF. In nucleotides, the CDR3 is TGTGCCAGCAGTTTGATTAGTGAGCAGTTCTTC.

CDR3 DNA: TGTGCCAGTAGTTCTGGACTAGCGGGATTCCAGACCCAGTACTTC. Translated, it gives CASSSGLAGFQTQYF. The chain joins TRBV19 to TRBJ2-5; 12 positions agree with TRBD2. The V gene's germline CDR1 is LNHDA and CDR2 SQIVND (reference sequence). Germline trimming cut 5 bases from V and 6 bases from J; bases unmatched to any gene: 7. The CDR3 sequence is 15 residues long.

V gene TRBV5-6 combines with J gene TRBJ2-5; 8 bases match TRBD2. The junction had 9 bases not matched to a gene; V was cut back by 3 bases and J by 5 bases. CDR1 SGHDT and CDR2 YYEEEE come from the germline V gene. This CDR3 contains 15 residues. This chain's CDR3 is CASSWGTSVRETQYF. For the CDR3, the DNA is TGTGCCAGCAGCTGGGGGACTAGTGTGAGGGAGACCCAGTACTTC. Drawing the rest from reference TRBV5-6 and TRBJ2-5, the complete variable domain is DAGVTQSPTHLIKTRGQQVTLRCSPKSGHDTVSWYQQALGQGPQFIFQYYEEEERQRGNFPDRFSGHQFPNYSSELNVNALLLGDSALYLCASSWGTSVRETQYFGPGTRLLVL.